One sample yielded the 9 T cell receptor beta chains listed below, sequenced in a study of PD-1 blockade in classical Hodgkin lymphoma (dated by TCRdb to the early 2020s). The time point label on this specimen signifies: cycle 4 day 1 (C4D1), after 5 to 7 weeks of nivolumab. Relapse after autologous stem cell transplantation had occurred in all trial patients, and cohorts A, B and C were distinguished by prior brentuximab vedotin exposure. Library generation was performed with the immunoSEQ multiplex PCR assay. Imported from immuneACCESS, the table was reduced by TCRdb to in-frame sequences with V and J called. These copies leave out some clones; in studies compared against another copy, an unresolved V gene accounts for under half, and the cause of the remainder is not known. This sample lists almost 95,000 clones; 83% were detected once. The ten most abundant clones make up over 15% of the sample.

Material: peripheral blood mononuclear cells (PBMCs), obtained before the fourth cycle of nivolumab. All receptors derive from a human donor with classical Hodgkin lymphoma.

This clone was seen many times. The chain is built from TRBV15 and TRBJ2-2, with D unclear. Deletions cut 4 bases from V and 2 bases from J, with 14 bases between. The germline gives CDR1 LNHNV, CDR2 YYDKDF (reference sequence). The CDR3 covers 16 residues. The CDR3 region is CATSNRKTTNTGELFF. In nucleotides, the CDR3 is TGTGCCACCAGCAACCGCAAGACAACTAACACCGGGGAGCTGTTTTTT.

This clone has just one count. The junction does not match germline at one end; this may be a read error. This chain uses TRBV29-1 with TRBJ2-3, with 13 bases aligning to TRBD2. Germline lookup yields CDR1 SQVTM and CDR2 ANQGSEA. The CDR3 is made up of 11 amino acids. CDR3 loop: CGVRTSGRGYF. CDR3 coding DNA: TGCGGCGTGAGGACTAGCGGGAGAGGGTATTTT.

This clone was seen more than once but under ten times. The chain links TRBV19 to TRBJ2-7, with a possible D match to TRBD1 (7 bases). Germline V gene data show CDR1 as LNHDA and CDR2 as SQIVND (reference sequence). V was cut by 10 bases and J by 8 bases, with 18 bases left in between. The length of the CDR3 is 12 residues. Written as DNA, the CDR3 is TGTGCCACCTCTGACAGGGAGGAGCAGCAGTACTTC. Protein sequence: CATSDREEQQYF.

This chain connects TRBV6-1 to TRBJ2-1; perhaps TRBD2 as D (6 bases). The CDR3 totals 16 residues. V lost 1 base and J 0 bases, leaving 10 bases between the germline ends. Germline loops: CDR1 MNHNS, CDR2 SASEGT. CDR3 residues: CASSEVGGSSYNEQFF. The CDR3 nucleotides are TGTGCCAGCAGTGAAGTTGGGGGGAGCTCCTACAATGAGCAGTTCTTC.

The chain combines TRBV6-6 with TRBJ1-2; no firm D call. Trimming took 7 bases from V and 8 from J, leaving 14 bases between them. The germline V gene encodes CDR1 MNHNY and CDR2 SVGAGI (reference sequence). This CDR3 has 12 residues. The CDR3 region is CASTVGGRGYTF. CDR3 in DNA: TGTGCCAGCACGGTGGGAGGACGCGGCTACACCTTC.

J is TRBJ2-7 and V is TRBV18; maybe TRBD1 (9 bases). Trimming shortened V by 3 bases and J by 6 bases, and 18 bases separated the two germline ends. CDR3 length: 15 amino acids. Germline V gene data show CDR1 as KGHSH and CDR2 as LQKENI. In DNA, the CDR3 is TGTGCCAGCTCACCCACGGGGGGGACAGGGAGCGAGCAGTACTTC. Its protein product is CASSPTGGTGSEQYF.

V gene TRBV19 combines with J gene TRBJ2-5; perhaps TRBD1 as D (6 bases). This CDR3 has 13 residues. Germline CDR1 and CDR2: LNHDA and SQIVND (reference sequence). V was clipped by 7 bases and J by 4 bases, with 13 bases between them. In DNA, the CDR3 is TGTGCCAGTACAACCAGGGGTTCAGAGACCCAGTACTTC. Residues: CASTTRGSETQYF.

The V gene is TRBV7-9, the J gene TRBJ1-2; 11 nucleotides line up with TRBD1. This CDR3 comprises 16 residues. The V gene's germline CDR1 is SEHNR and CDR2 FQNEAQ (reference sequence). With V trimmed by 6 bases and J by 6 bases, 12 bases remained unmatched. The CDR3 protein is CASSHVPGQGEHGYTF. In nucleotides, the CDR3 is TGTGCCAGCAGTCACGTCCCGGGACAGGGGGAGCATGGCTACACCTTC.

This rearrangement joins TRBV6-1 to TRBJ2-1, with 10 bases matching TRBD2. The V and J ends lost 4 bases and 5 bases, in that order; junction bases with no gene match: 5. The germline gives CDR1 MNHNS, CDR2 SASEGT. This CDR3 is built from 15 residues. The CDR3 bases are TGTGCCAGCAGTGCGAGGACTAGCGGAAACAATGAGCAGTTCTTC. Translation: CASSARTSGNNEQFF.